The next 29 T cell receptor beta chains were all read from a single sample in a study of cytotoxic CD8 clonotypes in ibrutinib-treated CLL. Assay used: immunoSEQ multiplex PCR; TCRdb lists only in-frame clones, some missing. The sample carries about 92,000 clones, about 74% recorded once. The specimen was PBMCs, collected after 24 months of ibrutinib treatment. The receptor set was obtained from a human donor with chronic lymphocytic leukemia.

The chain couples TRBV9 to TRBJ2-1, with D uncertain. Trimming took off 0 bases at V and 1 base at J, with 8 bases between the two ends. This CDR3 has 15 amino acids. Germline assignment: CDR1 SGDLS and CDR2 YYNGEE. The CDR3 here is CASSVGRQSYNEQFF. As DNA, the CDR3 is TGTGCCAGCAGCGTAGGACGGCAGTCCTACAATGAGCAGTTCTTC.

This clone was seen a single time. The chain combines TRBV5-5 with TRBJ2-7, with 7 bases fitting TRBD1. Germline values: CDR1 SGHKS, CDR2 YYEKEE (reference sequence). The CDR3 runs to 16 residues. Losses at the gene ends were 3 bases for V and 0 bases for J; bases not matched to a gene: 9. The CDR3 DNA sequence: TGTGCCAGCAGCTGGGGTTCGACAGGGAGCTCCTACGAGCAGTACTTC. Its translation: CASSWGSTGSSYEQYF. Supplemented by reference TRBV5-5 and TRBJ2-7, the full variable domain reads DAGVTQSPTHLIKTRGQQVTLRCSPISGHKSVSWYQQVLGQGPQFIFQYYEKEERGRGNFPDRFSARQFPNYSSELNVNALLLGDSALYLCASSWGSTGSSYEQYFGPGTRLTVT.

Only one count was recorded for this clone. The V gene is TRBV5-4, the J gene TRBJ2-2; 8 bases match TRBD2. CDR3 length equals 18 residues. V dropped 5 bases and J dropped 0; count of bases not matched to a gene: 12. Germline loops: CDR1 SGHNT, CDR2 YYREEE (reference sequence). CDR3 residues: CASRRGLAGPANTGELFF. CDR3 DNA: TGTGCCAGCAGGAGAGGGCTAGCGGGTCCCGCGAACACCGGGGAGCTGTTTTTT. Full variable domain (missing parts from reference TRBV5-4 and TRBJ2-2): ETGVTQSPTHLIKTRGQQVTLRCSSQSGHNTVSWYQQALGQGPQFIFQYYREEENGRGNFPPRFSGLQFPNYSSELNVNALELDDSALYLCASRRGLAGPANTGELFFGEGSRLTVL.

The chain recombines TRBV28 with TRBJ2-6; TRBD1 aligns across 8 bases. Germline lookup yields CDR1 MDHEN and CDR2 SYDVKM. The J segment lost 0 bases and the V segment lost 6 bases, leaving 7 bases of the junction unmatched. CDR3 length equals 17 residues. This CDR3 is CASRLPGTGSGANVLTF. The CDR3 bases are TGTGCCAGCAGACTTCCCGGGACAGGCTCTGGGGCCAACGTCCTGACTTTC.

About this clone: This CDR3 is also generated by other DNA sequences in the sample. V is TRBV5-1 and J is TRBJ1-3; D unresolved. The ends were cut back, 0 bases at V and 0 bases at J, with 7 bases in the middle. CDR3 length: 15 residues. Looked up from germline, CDR1 is SGHRS and CDR2 is YFSETQ. The DNA of the CDR3 is TGCGCCAGCAGCTTGGACGGGCACTCTGGAAACACCATATATTTT. This encodes CASSLDGHSGNTIYF.

The rearrangement uses TRBV5-1 and TRBJ2-3; TRBD1 matches at 8 bases. This CDR3 has 15 residues. The V and J ends lost 4 bases and 2 bases, in that order; junction bases with no gene match: 6. Germline V gene lookup returns CDR1 SGHRS and CDR2 YFSETQ. CDR3 nucleotides: TGCGCCAGCAGCATCGACAGGGGACCCACAGATACGCAGTATTTT. This encodes CASSIDRGPTDTQYF. Drawing the rest from reference TRBV5-1 and TRBJ2-3, the complete variable domain is KAGVTQTPRYLIKTRGQQVTLSCSPISGHRSVSWYQQTPGQGLQFLFEYFSETQRNKGNFPGRFSGRQFSNSRSEMNVSTLELGDSALYLCASSIDRGPTDTQYFGPGTRLTVL.

This chain links TRBV30 with TRBJ1-3; a possible D gene is TRBD1 (5 bases). This CDR3 comprises 17 residues. The V gene's germline CDR1 is GTSNPN and CDR2 SVGIG (reference sequence). Deletions cut 2 bases from V and 2 bases from J, with 19 bases between. This CDR3 is CAWSPRARLQAGNTIYF. The CDR3 DNA reads as TGTGCCTGGAGTCCCAGGGCCCGTCTTCAAGCTGGAAACACCATATATTTT.

This chain links TRBV5-1 with TRBJ1-1, with D hard to call. Germline CDR1 SGHRS, CDR2 YFSETQ. The CDR3 runs to 16 residues. V lost 0 bases to trimming and J lost 0 bases, with 12 bases between them. CDR3 amino acids: CASSLEPDTMNTEAFF. DNA of the CDR3: TGCGCCAGCAGCTTGGAGCCCGATACCATGAACACTGAAGCTTTCTTT.

J is TRBJ2-5 and V is TRBV5-1; no firm D call. The germline CDR1 and CDR2 sequences are SGHRS and YFSETQ. V dropped 4 bases and J dropped 2 bases, with 6 bases sitting between them. The CDR3 covers 12 residues. CDR3 nucleotide sequence: TGCGCCAGCAGCGGGGTTCAAGAGACCCAGTACTTC. Translated, it gives CASSGVQETQYF.

Worth noting for this clone: In the same sample, other DNA sequences code for this CDR3. This sequence joins TRBV28 and TRBJ2-7; D is ambiguous. The CDR3 runs 13 residues. V lost 4 bases to trimming and J lost 4 bases, with 11 bases between them. Per the germline V gene, CDR1 is MDHEN and CDR2 is SYDVKM. In DNA, the CDR3 is TGTGCCAGCAGTTCGGCTAGTCGGTACGAGCAGTACTTC. Protein: CASSSASRYEQYF.

V is TRBV5-1 and J is TRBJ2-1; 7 bases line up with TRBD1. The junction had 6 bases not matched to a gene; V was cut back by 2 bases and J by 10 bases. The CDR3 is made up of 13 amino acids. The germline gives CDR1 SGHRS, CDR2 YFSETQ. CDR3: CASSLETGDEQFF. CDR3 nucleotide sequence: TGCGCCAGCAGCTTAGAAACAGGGGACGAGCAGTTCTTC.

This clone was counted between two and nine times. The chain is built from TRBV7-9 and TRBJ1-2, with 11 bases lining up with TRBD1. The ends lost 5 bases at V and 0 bases at J; junction bases unmatched: 2. The germline V gene encodes CDR1 SEHNR and CDR2 FQNEAQ (reference sequence). The length of the CDR3 is 15 residues. The CDR3 spells CASSRDRGTNYGYTF. CDR3 nucleotide sequence: TGTGCCAGCAGCCGGGACAGGGGGACTAACTATGGCTACACCTTC. Full variable domain (missing parts from reference TRBV7-9 and TRBJ1-2): DTGVSQNPRHKITKRGQNVTFRCDPISEHNRLYWYRQTLGQGPEFLTYFQNEAQLEKSRLLSDRFSAERPKGSFSTLEIQRTEQGDSAMYLCASSRDRGTNYGYTFGSGTRLTVV.

The V and J genes are TRBV7-8 and TRBJ2-7; the match to TRBD2 covers 10 bases. The CDR3 length is 13 residues. The V and J ends lost 5 bases and 9 bases, in that order; junction bases with no gene match: 7. Germline V gives CDR1 SGHVS, CDR2 FQNEAQ. In nucleotides, the CDR3 is TGTGCCAGCAGCCAGCGGGAGGGCCTCTCGCAGTACTTC. Its protein is CASSQREGLSQYF.

The V call is TRBV30, the J call TRBJ1-5; D not resolved. There are 15 residues in the CDR3. Trimming pared 0 bases from V and 3 bases from J, leaving 12 bases between. Germline lookup yields CDR1 GTSNPN and CDR2 SVGIG (reference sequence). CDR3 region: CAWSVLGALNQPQHF. The CDR3 bases are TGTGCCTGGAGTGTACTAGGAGCTCTCAATCAGCCCCAGCATTTT.

The sample holds one count of this clone. The CDR3 region has the DNA TGTGCCAGCAGCCCCACGGGGGCCTACAATGAGCAGTTCTTC. Its protein is CASSPTGAYNEQFF. The gene calls are TRBV6-5 and TRBJ2-1, with D perhaps TRBD2 (6 bases). CDR3 length equals 14 residues. Per germline, CDR1 MNHEY and CDR2 SVGAGI. The germline V and J ends were trimmed by 6 bases and 2 bases, with 11 bases remaining between them.

This clone was observed once. The chain uses TRBV4-2 and TRBJ1-6; no clear D. The CDR3 loop spans 15 amino acids. Germline V lookup: CDR1 LGHNA, CDR2 YNFKEQ. Trimming left V 0 bases short and J 6 bases short, with 9 bases between. CDR3 amino acids: CASSQDRTLNSPLHF. CDR3 bases: TGTGCCAGCAGCCAAGATCGAACACTTAATTCACCCCTCCACTTT.

The chain employs TRBV7-9 and TRBJ2-2; the D is unclear. The CDR3 is 10 amino acids. Germline values: CDR1 SEHNR, CDR2 FQNEAQ (reference sequence). The V and J ends lost 4 bases and 6 bases respectively, with 0 bases between them. The CDR3 region has the DNA TGTGCCAGCAGCTCCGGGGAGCTGTTTTTT. Translating it yields CASSSGELFF.

The rearrangement joins TRBV9 to TRBJ2-7; 12 bases line up with TRBD1. Trimming at V came to 4 bases and at J to 2 bases, leaving 4 bases not matched to a gene. This CDR3 contains 15 residues. Germline V lookup: CDR1 SGDLS, CDR2 YYNGEE. The CDR3 DNA is TGTGCCAGCAGCCCCCGGGACAGGGGGCCCTACGAGCAGTACTTC. Translating it yields CASSPRDRGPYEQYF.

This chain connects TRBV29-1 to TRBJ2-7; 10 nucleotides agree with TRBD2. V was pared by 6 bases and J by 6 bases, with 23 bases of the junction left unmatched. The CDR3 covers 18 residues. CDR1 and CDR2 from the germline V gene are SQVTM and ANQGSEA. CDR3 nucleotide sequence: TGCAGCGTCGCCCGAATAGCGGGAGGTCGCCAAGGGGTCTCCGAGCAGTACTTC. Translated, it gives CSVARIAGGRQGVSEQYF.

This chain links TRBV28 with TRBJ1-4, with D perhaps TRBD1 (5 bases). The CDR3 is 14 residues long. Trimming removed 2 bases at V and 10 bases at J, with 14 bases between. Germline V gives CDR1 MDHEN, CDR2 SYDVKM. The CDR3 DNA follows: TGTGCCAGCAGTTTAGGGGGGGTGAACGGAAAACTGTTTTTT. Translating it yields CASSLGGVNGKLFF.

The V call is TRBV5-1, the J call TRBJ2-3; 13 bases map to TRBD2. The CDR3 spans 17 residues. V shed 4 bases, J shed 2 bases, and the junction held 7 bases outside the gene matches. Per the germline V gene, CDR1 is SGHRS and CDR2 is YFSETQ. CDR3 nucleotides: TGCGCCAGCAGCCCACGGACTAGCGGGAGTCCCACAGATACGCAGTATTTT. It is translated as CASSPRTSGSPTDTQYF.

The gene calls are TRBV11-3 and TRBJ1-1; D is ambiguous. Per the germline V gene, CDR1 is SGHNT and CDR2 is YENEEA. The CDR3 totals 13 residues. Between the trimmed V and J ends, which lost 5 bases and 11 bases, there was a span of 18 bases. The CDR3 region has the DNA TGTGCCAGCAGCCTCTCGGCCTCTTCCCGGGCTTTCTTT. Translated, it gives CASSLSASSRAFF.

This clone was observed once. V gene TRBV6-5 combines with J gene TRBJ1-1; 7 bases match TRBD1. This CDR3 has 15 amino acids. CDR1 and CDR2 (germline): MNHEY, SVGAGI. Losses at the gene ends were 0 bases for V and 7 bases for J; bases not matched to a gene: 8. CDR3 region: CASSYSAGGTFEAFF. The CDR3 DNA is TGTGCCAGCAGTTACTCAGCAGGGGGAACCTTTGAAGCTTTCTTT.

The chain joins TRBV13 to TRBJ1-1; D is undetermined. The V and J ends lost 5 bases and 3 bases respectively, with 19 bases between them. This CDR3 region has 16 residues. Germline V gene lookup returns CDR1 PRHDT and CDR2 FYEKMQ (reference sequence). CDR3 region: CASSGRPNALDTEAFF. The CDR3 DNA is TGTGCCAGCAGCGGACGACCCAACGCCCTCGACACTGAAGCTTTCTTT.

In regard to this clone: The sample has other DNA sequences that encode this CDR3 too. This chain links TRBV30 with TRBJ1-5, with D perhaps TRBD1 (6 bases). Germline-derived CDR1 and CDR2 are GTSNPN and SVGIG (reference sequence). This CDR3 is 13 amino acids long. V was trimmed by 1 base and J by 4 bases, leaving 8 bases between them. The DNA for the CDR3 is TGTGCCTGGAGTGCGCAGGGGAATCAGCCCCAGCATTTT. This translates into CAWSAQGNQPQHF.

This chain connects TRBV5-1 to TRBJ2-4; TRBD2 matches at 11 bases. The CDR3 runs 16 residues. With V trimmed by 2 bases and J by 1 base, 2 bases remained unmatched. CDR1 and CDR2 from the germline V gene are SGHRS and YFSETQ. The CDR3 DNA follows: TGCGCCAGCAGCTTCGGGACTAGCGGCGCCAAAAACATTCAGTACTTC. As protein: CASSFGTSGAKNIQYF. Complete variable domain (other parts from reference TRBV5-1 and TRBJ2-4): KAGVTQTPRYLIKTRGQQVTLSCSPISGHRSVSWYQQTPGQGLQFLFEYFSETQRNKGNFPGRFSGRQFSNSRSEMNVSTLELGDSALYLCASSFGTSGAKNIQYFGAGTRLSVL.

This chain links TRBV9 with TRBJ2-2, with 7 bases fitting TRBD1. This CDR3 contains 17 residues. Germline-derived CDR1 and CDR2 are SGDLS and YYNGEE. V gave up 2 bases and J gave up 3 bases; unmatched junction bases: 10. The CDR3 nucleotides read TGTGCCAGCAGCGTGGATCCGACAGGGTTTTACACCGGGGAGCTGTTTTTT. It yields the protein CASSVDPTGFYTGELFF.

The chain combines TRBV5-4 with TRBJ2-3, with TRBD2 matching over 12 bases. The V gene's germline CDR1 is SGHNT and CDR2 YYREEE (reference sequence). CDR3 size: 16 residues. V shed 0 bases, J shed 3 bases, and the junction held 2 bases outside the gene matches. The CDR3 region has the DNA TGTGCCAGCAGCTTGGGGGGGACTAGCGGGACAGATACGCAGTATTTT. This sequence encodes CASSLGGTSGTDTQYF. Filled out from reference TRBV5-4 and TRBJ2-3, the complete variable domain reads ETGVTQSPTHLIKTRGQQVTLRCSSQSGHNTVSWYQQALGQGPQFIFQYYREEENGRGNFPPRFSGLQFPNYSSELNVNALELDDSALYLCASSLGGTSGTDTQYFGPGTRLTVL.

The sample holds a few counts of this clone. The chain has TRBV5-1 and TRBJ2-3; D tentatively fits TRBD1 or TRBD2 (5 bases each). Germline V gives CDR1 SGHRS, CDR2 YFSETQ. The CDR3 is made up of 15 amino acids. The V end was cut by 1 base, the J end by 0 bases, with 9 bases between. The CDR3 DNA sequence: TGCGCCAGCAGCTTGTGGGACGGGAGCACAGATACGCAGTATTTT. It specifies CASSLWDGSTDTQYF.